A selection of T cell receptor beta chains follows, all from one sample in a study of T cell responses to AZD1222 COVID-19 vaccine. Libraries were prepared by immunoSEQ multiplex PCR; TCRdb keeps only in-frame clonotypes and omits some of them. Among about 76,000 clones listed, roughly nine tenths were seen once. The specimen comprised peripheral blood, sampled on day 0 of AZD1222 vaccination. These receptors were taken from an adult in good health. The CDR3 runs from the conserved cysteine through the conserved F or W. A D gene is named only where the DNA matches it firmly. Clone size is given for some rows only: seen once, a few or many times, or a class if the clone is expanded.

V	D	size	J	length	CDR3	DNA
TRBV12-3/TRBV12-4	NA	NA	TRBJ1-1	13	CASTGSGGRRAFF	TGTGCCAGCACCGGTTCGGGGGGGCGTCGAGCTTTCTTT
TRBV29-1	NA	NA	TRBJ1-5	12	CSVRGSNQPQHF	TGCAGCGTTCGGGGGAGCAATCAGCCCCAGCATTTT
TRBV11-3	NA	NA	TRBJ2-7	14	CASSRRTESYEQYF	TGTGCCAGCAGCAGACGGACAGAGAGCTACGAGCAGTACTTC
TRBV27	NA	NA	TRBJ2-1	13	CASSLRSQREQFF	TGTGCCAGCAGTTTAAGGAGTCAGCGGGAGCAGTTCTTC
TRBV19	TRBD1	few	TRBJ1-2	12	CASSIKGATNTF	TGTGCCAGTAGTATAAAGGGGGCAACAAACACCTTC
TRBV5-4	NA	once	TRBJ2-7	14	CASSLDRVAGEQYF	TGTGCCAGCAGCCTGGATAGGGTCGCCGGGGAGCAGTACTTC
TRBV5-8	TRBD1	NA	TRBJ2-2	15	CASSQRTGYTGELFF	TGTGCCAGCAGCCAGAGGACAGGTTACACCGGGGAGCTGTTTTTT
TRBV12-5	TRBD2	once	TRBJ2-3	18	CASGLVAGGLTLSDTQYF	TGTGCTAGTGGTTTGGTAGCCGGGGGACTAACTCTAAGCGATACGCAGTATTTT
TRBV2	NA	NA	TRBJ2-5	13	CASRREVQETQYF	TGTGCCTCCCGAAGGGAAGTTCAAGAGACCCAGTACTTC
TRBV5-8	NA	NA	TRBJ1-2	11	CAGHRHVDYTF	TGTGCCGGGCATAGGCATGTTGACTACACCTTC
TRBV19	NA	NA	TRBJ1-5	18	CASSMVAEGTYSNQPQHF	TGTGCCAGTAGTATGGTTGCTGAGGGAACTTATAGCAATCAGCCCCAGCATTTT
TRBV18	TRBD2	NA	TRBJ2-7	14	CASSPVGGVYEQYF	TGTGCCAGCTCTCCGGTTGGGGGGGTCTACGAGCAGTACTTC
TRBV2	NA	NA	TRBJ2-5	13	CASSEREQETQYF	TGTGCCAGCAGTGAAAGGGAGCAAGAGACCCAGTACTTC
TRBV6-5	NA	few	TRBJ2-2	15	CASRDQEGDTGELFF	TGTGCCAGCCGGGACCAAGAAGGGGACACCGGGGAGCTGTTTTTT
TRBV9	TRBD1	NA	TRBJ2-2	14	CASTRQGRTGELFF	TGTGCCAGCACCCGACAGGGTAGGACCGGGGAGCTGTTTTTT
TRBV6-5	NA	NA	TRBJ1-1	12	CASKDVHTEAFF	TGTGCCAGCAAAGATGTGCACACTGAAGCTTTCTTT
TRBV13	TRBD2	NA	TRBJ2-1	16	CASSSEREGPYNEQFF	TGTGCCAGCAGCTCCGAGCGGGAGGGCCCCTACAATGAGCAGTTCTTC
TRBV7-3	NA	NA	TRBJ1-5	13	CASSLDVNQPQHF	TGTGCCAGCAGCCTGGACGTCAATCAGCCCCAGCATTTT
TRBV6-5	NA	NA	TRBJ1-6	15	CASKEQGRFHSPLHF	TGTGCCAGCAAAGAACAGGGCCGCTTCCATTCACCCCTCCACTTT
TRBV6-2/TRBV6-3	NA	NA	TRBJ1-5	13	CASSFRGGQPQHF	TGTGCCAGCAGTTTTCGGGGCGGACAGCCCCAGCATTTT
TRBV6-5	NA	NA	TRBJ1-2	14	CASSYGVPRYGYTF	TGTGCCAGCAGTTACGGTGTCCCCCGTTATGGCTACACCTTC
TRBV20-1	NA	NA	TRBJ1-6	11	CSARLNSPLHF	TGCAGTGCCCGCCTAAATTCACCCCTCCACTTT
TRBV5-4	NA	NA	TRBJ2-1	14	CASSLRGVLNEQFF	TGTGCCAGCAGCTTGAGGGGGGTTTTGAATGAGCAGTTCTTC
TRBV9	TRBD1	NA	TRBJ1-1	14	CASSVEGGVGEAFF	TGTGCCAGCAGCGTAGAAGGGGGCGTCGGTGAAGCTTTCTTT
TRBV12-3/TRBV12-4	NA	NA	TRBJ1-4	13	CASRITTNEKLFF	TGTGCCAGCAGAATTACAACTAATGAAAAACTGTTTTTT
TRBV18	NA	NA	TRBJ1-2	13	CASSGSRSDPGTF	TGTGCCAGCTCGGGATCCCGGTCGGACCCGGGAACCTTC
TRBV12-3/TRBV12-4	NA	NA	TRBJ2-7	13	CASSLAGGFEQYF	TGTGCCAGCAGTTTAGCGGGAGGATTCGAGCAGTACTTC
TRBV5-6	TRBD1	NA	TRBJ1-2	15	CASSSRDRGLYGYTF	TGTGCCAGCAGCTCACGGGACAGGGGCTTATATGGCTACACCTTC
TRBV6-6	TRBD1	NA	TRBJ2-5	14	CASSYHRGQETQYF	TGTGCCAGCAGTTACCACAGGGGCCAAGAGACCCAGTACTTC
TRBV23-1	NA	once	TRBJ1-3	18	CASRPPRQGRFPGNTIYF	TGCGCCAGCAGACCCCCCCGGCAGGGTAGGTTTCCTGGAAACACCATATATTTT
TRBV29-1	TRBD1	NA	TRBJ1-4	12	CSVGRQGTKLFF	TGCAGCGTTGGCCGACAGGGCACAAAACTGTTTTTT
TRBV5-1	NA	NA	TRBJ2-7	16	CASSLAGAQGAYEQYF	TGCGCCAGCAGCTTGGCCGGGGCGCAAGGCGCCTACGAGCAGTACTTC
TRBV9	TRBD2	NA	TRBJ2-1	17	CASSVVGSGSHHNEQFF	TGTGCCAGCAGCGTAGTTGGGAGCGGGAGTCATCACAATGAGCAGTTCTTC
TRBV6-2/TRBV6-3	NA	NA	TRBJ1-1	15	CASSYLRGPNTEAFF	TGTGCCAGCAGTTATCTCCGGGGCCCGAACACTGAAGCTTTCTTT
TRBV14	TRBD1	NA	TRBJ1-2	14	CASSQFTGGEGYTF	TGTGCCAGCAGCCAATTTACAGGGGGTGAAGGCTACACCTTC
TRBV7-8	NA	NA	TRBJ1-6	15	CASSLLTLPNSPLHF	TGTGCCAGCAGCTTGTTAACCCTGCCGAATTCACCCCTCCACTTT
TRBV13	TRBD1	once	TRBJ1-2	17	CASSSYLMDRGSWGYTF	TGTGCCAGCAGTAGCTACCTTATGGACAGGGGATCTTGGGGCTACACCTTC
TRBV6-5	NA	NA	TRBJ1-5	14	CASSPILRNQPQHF	TGTGCCAGCAGCCCAATCCTTCGTAATCAGCCCCAGCATTTT
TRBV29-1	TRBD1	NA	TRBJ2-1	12	CSVGTVINEQFF	TGCAGCGTAGGGACAGTTATCAATGAGCAGTTCTTC
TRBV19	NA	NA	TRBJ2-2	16	CATKVQGFANTGELFF	TGTGCCACCAAGGTCCAAGGGTTCGCGAACACCGGGGAGCTGTTTTTT
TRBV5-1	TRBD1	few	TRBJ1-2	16	CASSPLAGQGVYGYTF	TGCGCCAGCAGCCCCCTGGCGGGACAGGGAGTTTATGGCTACACCTTC
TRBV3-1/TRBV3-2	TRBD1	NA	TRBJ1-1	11	CASSHQGAAFF	TGTGCCAGCAGCCACCAGGGGGCGGCTTTCTTT
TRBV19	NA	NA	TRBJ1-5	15	CASIRTANSNQPQHF	TGTGCCAGTATCAGGACAGCTAATAGCAATCAGCCCCAGCATTTT
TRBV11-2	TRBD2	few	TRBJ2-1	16	CASSPYTLADYNEQFF	TGTGCCAGCAGCCCCTACACACTAGCGGACTACAATGAGCAGTTCTTC
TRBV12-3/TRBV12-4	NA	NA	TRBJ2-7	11	CASSHGYEQYF	TGTGCCAGCAGTCATGGCTACGAGCAGTACTTC
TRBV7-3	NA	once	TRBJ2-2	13	CASSAQETGELFF	TGTGCCAGCAGCGCCCAGGAGACCGGGGAGCTGTTTTTT
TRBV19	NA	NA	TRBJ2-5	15	CASSTRRLDPETQYF	TGTGCCAGTAGTACCCGCCGACTAGATCCCGAGACCCAGTACTTC
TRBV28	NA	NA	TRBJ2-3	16	CASRGALGVSTDTQYF	TGTGCCAGCAGGGGGGCACTGGGGGTTAGCACAGATACGCAGTATTTT
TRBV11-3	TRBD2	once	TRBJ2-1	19	CASSTRTSGSPDSYNEQFF	TGTGCCAGCAGCACCCGGACTAGCGGGAGCCCCGACTCCTACAATGAGCAGTTCTTC
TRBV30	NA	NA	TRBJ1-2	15	CAWARGDFNNYGYTF	TGTGCCTGGGCCCGCGGAGACTTTAATAACTATGGCTACACCTTC
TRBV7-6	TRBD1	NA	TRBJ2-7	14	CASRPGQASYEQYF	TGTGCCAGCAGGCCCGGACAGGCCTCCTACGAGCAGTACTTC